The 7 T cell receptor beta chains listed next were all sequenced from one sample in a study of blood T cell repertoires in COVID-19. The repertoire was sequenced with immunoSEQ multiplex PCR; TCRdb's copy has only in-frame clones and lacks some. The data show roughly 290,000 clones, about 90% seen once. Sequencing was carried out using peripheral blood. The receptor set was obtained from a woman aged 45-60 years who had recovered from COVID-19.

V gene TRBV28 combines with J gene TRBJ1-5, with 8 bases identical to TRBD1. With 6 bases clipped from V and 1 base from J, the junction kept 2 bases outside the gene matches. Germline-derived CDR1 and CDR2 are MDHEN and SYDVKM. CDR3 length equals 14 residues. The CDR3, as DNA: TGTGCCAGCAGAAGGGACAGGAGCAATCAGCCCCAGCATTTT. Amino acids: CASRRDRSNQPQHF.

The count of this clone is one. CDR3 in DNA: TGTGCCAGCCGCCCGGGCGGGAGCCACGAGCAGTACTTC. Protein: CASRPGGSHEQYF. This rearrangement joins TRBV7-2 to TRBJ2-7, with TRBD2 matching 7 bases. V dropped 8 bases and J dropped 5; count of bases not matched to a gene: 9. The CDR3 is 13 amino acids. Germline V gives CDR1 SGHTA, CDR2 FQGNSA. Filled out from reference TRBV7-2 and TRBJ2-7, the complete variable domain reads GAGVSQSPSNKVTEKGKDVELRCDPISGHTALYWYRQSLGQGLEFLIYFQGNSAPDKSGLPSDRFSAERTGGSVSTLTIQRTQQEDSAVYLCASRPGGSHEQYFGPGTRLTVT.

The chain joins TRBV3-1 (or the pseudogene TRBV3-2) to TRBJ2-7; 9 bases map to TRBD1. After removal of 6 bases from V and 0 bases from J, the junction contained 9 bases not matched to a gene. The V gene's germline CDR1 is LGHDT and CDR2 YNNKEL (reference sequence). The CDR3 consists of 16 residues. The CDR3 coding sequence is TGTGCCAGCAGTTGTCCCGGGACAGGGAGCTCCTACGAGCAGTACTTC. Amino acid sequence: CASSCPGTGSSYEQYF.

This chain uses TRBV18 with TRBJ2-7; tentatively, D is TRBD2 (7 bases). Trimming took off 6 bases at V and 6 bases at J, with 18 bases between the two ends. The V gene's germline CDR1 is KGHSH and CDR2 LQKENI. This CDR3 has 14 residues. The CDR3 loop reads CASSPKGGGSEQYF. Written as DNA, the CDR3 is TGTGCCAGCTCTCCTAAAGGGGGGGGAAGCGAGCAGTACTTC.

Details on this clone: The junction departs from the called germline gene at one end, perhaps through a read error. The chain joins TRBV7-2 to TRBJ2-4; D is ambiguous. The CDR3 sequence is 12 residues long. The germline V gene encodes CDR1 SGHTA and CDR2 FQGNSA. The CDR3 reads CATSPVGNIQYF. As DNA, the CDR3 is TGTGCCACCAGCCCAGTTGGAAACATTCAGTACTTC.

The CDR3 DNA sequence: TGTGCCAGCAGCAAAAAAGCGGCGAGCTCCTACAATGAGCAGTTCTTC. Residues: CASSKKAASSYNEQFF. The chain joins TRBV5-4 to TRBJ2-1, with D possibly TRBD2 on 5 matching bases. V lost 4 bases to trimming and J lost 0 bases, with 14 bases between them. Germline V gives CDR1 SGHNT, CDR2 YYREEE (reference sequence). The CDR3 covers 16 residues. The variable domain in full, with the rest retrieved from reference TRBV5-4 and TRBJ2-1, is ETGVTQSPTHLIKTRGQQVTLRCSSQSGHNTVSWYQQALGQGPQFIFQYYREEENGRGNFPPRFSGLQFPNYSSELNVNALELDDSALYLCASSKKAASSYNEQFFGPGTRLTVL.

The V gene is TRBV28, the J gene TRBJ2-7; 7 positions match TRBD1. Germline CDR1 and CDR2: MDHEN and SYDVKM. The CDR3 loop spans 16 amino acids. V shed 5 bases, J shed 1 base, and the junction held 11 bases outside the gene matches. CDR3 DNA: TGTGCCAGCAGTAACATATGGACAGGCGGGTCCTACGAGCAGTACTTC. Translation: CASSNIWTGGSYEQYF. The full variable domain, with the rest looked up from reference TRBV28 and TRBJ2-7, is DVKVTQSSRYLVKRTGEKVFLECVQDMDHENMFWYRQDPGLGLRLIYFSYDVKMKEKGDIPEGYSVSREKKERFSLILESASTNQTSMYLCASSNIWTGGSYEQYFGPGTRLTVT.